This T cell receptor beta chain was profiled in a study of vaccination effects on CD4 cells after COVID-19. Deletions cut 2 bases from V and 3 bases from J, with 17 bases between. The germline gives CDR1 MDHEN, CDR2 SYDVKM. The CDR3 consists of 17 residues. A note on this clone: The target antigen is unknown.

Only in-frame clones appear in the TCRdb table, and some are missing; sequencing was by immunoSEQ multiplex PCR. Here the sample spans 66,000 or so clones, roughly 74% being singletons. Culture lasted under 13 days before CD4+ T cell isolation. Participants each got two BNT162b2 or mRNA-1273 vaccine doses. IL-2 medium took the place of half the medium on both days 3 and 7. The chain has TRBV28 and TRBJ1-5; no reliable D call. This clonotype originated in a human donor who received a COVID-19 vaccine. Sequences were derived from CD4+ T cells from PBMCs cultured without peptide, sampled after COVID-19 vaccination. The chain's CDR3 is CASSLGFRTSVNQPQHF. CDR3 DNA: TGTGCCAGCAGTTTAGGATTTCGGACGTCAGTCAATCAGCCCCAGCATTTT.